This is a list of T cell receptor beta chains from one sample in a study of identifying expanded T cells in peripheral blood. Method: immunoSEQ multiplex PCR; TCRdb's copy keeps in-frame clones and lacks some. The sample contains 100,000 to 150,000 clones, roughly 90% of which appear only once. Material for sequencing was blood. The receptors here all came from a person aged 18 to 69 in good health. The conserved cysteine and the conserved F or W are not part of the CDR3 here.

v_gene	j_gene	CDR3aa
TRBV27	TRBJ2-3	ASGGGISVFTDTQY
TRBV19	TRBJ2-5	ASKEGTQETQY
TRBV20-1	TRBJ2-3	SARGPGTQY
TRBV5-1	TRBJ2-1	ASSFSGSYNEQF
TRBV2	TRBJ1-5	ASSETRWGQPQH
TRBV13	TRBJ2-3	ASSLVPDTQY
TRBV2	TRBJ2-1	ASSEQAGASYNEQF
TRBV7-8	TRBJ2-1	ASSPQDRWAF
TRBV5-1	TRBJ1-2	ASSEAGGSGYT
TRBV6-5	TRBJ1-5	ASRPEGRNQPQH
TRBV5-1	TRBJ2-7	ASSLTGSAEQY
TRBV7-9	TRBJ1-1	ASSSQGGDEAF
TRBV30	TRBJ1-1	AWSEGAMNTEAF
TRBV10-3	TRBJ1-1	AISESAWVEAF
TRBV28	TRBJ1-5	ASRTGFLQPQH
TRBV10-3	TRBJ1-1	AISDLGDRGNTEAF
TRBV30	TRBJ1-6	AWRRGGNSPLH
TRBV28	TRBJ2-6	ASSFQGQTGANVLT
TRBV4-3	TRBJ2-2	ASSQEILANTGELF
TRBV21-1	TRBJ2-7	ASSKGRTTFLGEQY
TRBV30	TRBJ2-7	AWRGEGYEQY
TRBV7-2	TRBJ1-4	ASSESRVGGEKLF
TRBV11-2	TRBJ2-2	ASSRGADTGELF
TRBV5-1	TRBJ2-5	ASSGANRGETQY
TRBV7-2	TRBJ1-1	ASSFPAGVAF
TRBV5-4	TRBJ2-3	ASSFFLAGGVGTDTQY
TRBV29-1	TRBJ2-5	SVEEREGETQY
TRBV30	TRBJ2-5	AGESGGAQETQY
TRBV9	TRBJ1-1	ASSVGLGGGDTEAF
TRBV5-1	TRBJ1-4	ASSLGAGRRTNEKLF
TRBV28	TRBJ2-7	ASSLPGTGHSYEQY
TRBV18	TRBJ1-4	ASSPVRQSVATNEKLF
TRBV7-2	TRBJ1-5	ASSSGGSGANQPQH
TRBV18	TRBJ1-5	ASSPSSQGNNQPQH
TRBV19	TRBJ1-1	ASSANSGGTEAF
TRBV9	TRBJ2-6	ASSVDGAYNVLT
TRBV5-1	TRBJ2-5	ASSSNGAGLQETQY
TRBV5-1	TRBJ1-5	ASSSGQSNQPQH
TRBV4-1	TRBJ1-2	ASSQDPTGLDYGYT
TRBV7-9	TRBJ1-4	ASTAPPPQAPNEKLF
TRBV18	TRBJ1-5	ASSPDNNQPQH
TRBV18	TRBJ2-7	ASSPLTPSLAGAHEQY
TRBV18	TRBJ2-7	ASSPDRGLSEQY